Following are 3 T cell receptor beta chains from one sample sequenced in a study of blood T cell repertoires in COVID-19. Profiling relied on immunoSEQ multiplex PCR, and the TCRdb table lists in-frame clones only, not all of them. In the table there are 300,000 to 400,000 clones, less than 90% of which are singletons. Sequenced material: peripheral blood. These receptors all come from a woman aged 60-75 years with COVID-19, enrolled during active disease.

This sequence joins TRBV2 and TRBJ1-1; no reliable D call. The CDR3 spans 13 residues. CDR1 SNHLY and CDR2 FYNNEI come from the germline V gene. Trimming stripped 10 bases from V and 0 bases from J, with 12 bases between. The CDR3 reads CANKKLMNTEAFF. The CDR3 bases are TGTGCCAACAAGAAACTAATGAACACTGAAGCTTTCTTT.

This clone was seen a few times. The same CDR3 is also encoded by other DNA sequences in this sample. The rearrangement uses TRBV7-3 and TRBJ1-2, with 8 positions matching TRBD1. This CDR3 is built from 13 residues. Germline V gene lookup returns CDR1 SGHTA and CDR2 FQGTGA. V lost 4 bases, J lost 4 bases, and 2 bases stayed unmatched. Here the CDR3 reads CASSSGQGYGYTF. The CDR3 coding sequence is TGTGCCAGCAGCTCCGGACAGGGCTATGGCTACACCTTC.

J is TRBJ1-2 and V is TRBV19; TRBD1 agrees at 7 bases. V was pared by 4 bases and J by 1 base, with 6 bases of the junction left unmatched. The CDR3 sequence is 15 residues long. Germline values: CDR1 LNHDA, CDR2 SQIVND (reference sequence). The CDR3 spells CASSSQTGNNYGYTF. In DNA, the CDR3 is TGTGCCAGTAGTAGCCAGACAGGGAATAACTATGGCTACACCTTC.